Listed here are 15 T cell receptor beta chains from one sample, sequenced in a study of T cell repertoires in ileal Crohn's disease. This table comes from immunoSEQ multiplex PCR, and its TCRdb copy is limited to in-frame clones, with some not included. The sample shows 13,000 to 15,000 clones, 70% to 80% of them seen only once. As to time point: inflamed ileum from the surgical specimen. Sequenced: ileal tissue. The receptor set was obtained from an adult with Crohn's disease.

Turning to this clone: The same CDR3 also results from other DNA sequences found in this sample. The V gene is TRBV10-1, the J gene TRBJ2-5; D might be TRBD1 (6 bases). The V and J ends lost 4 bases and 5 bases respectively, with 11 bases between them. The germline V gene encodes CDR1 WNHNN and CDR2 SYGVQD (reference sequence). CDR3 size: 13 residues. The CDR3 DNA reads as TGCGCCAGCAGTGTTGGGGGCCAGGAGACCCAGTACTTC. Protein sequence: CASSVGGQETQYF.

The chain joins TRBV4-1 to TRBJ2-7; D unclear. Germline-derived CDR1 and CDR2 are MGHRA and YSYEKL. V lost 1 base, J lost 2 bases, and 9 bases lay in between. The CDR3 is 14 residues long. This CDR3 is CASSQARAAYEQYF. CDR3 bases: TGCGCCAGCAGCCAAGCTCGGGCGGCCTACGAGCAGTACTTC.

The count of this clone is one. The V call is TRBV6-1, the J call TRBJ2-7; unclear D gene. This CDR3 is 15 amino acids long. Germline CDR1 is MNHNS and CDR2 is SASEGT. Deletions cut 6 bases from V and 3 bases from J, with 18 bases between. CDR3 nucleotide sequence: TGTGCCAGCAGCCTCTCCGGGCGGTTAGACTACGAGCAGTACTTC. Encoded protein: CASSLSGRLDYEQYF.

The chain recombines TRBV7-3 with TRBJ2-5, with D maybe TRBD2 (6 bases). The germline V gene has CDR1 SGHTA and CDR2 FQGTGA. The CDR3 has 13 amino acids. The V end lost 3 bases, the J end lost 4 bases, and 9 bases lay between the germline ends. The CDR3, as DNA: TGTGCCAGCAGCTTCGACGGGGGAGAGACCCAGTACTTC. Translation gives CASSFDGGETQYF.

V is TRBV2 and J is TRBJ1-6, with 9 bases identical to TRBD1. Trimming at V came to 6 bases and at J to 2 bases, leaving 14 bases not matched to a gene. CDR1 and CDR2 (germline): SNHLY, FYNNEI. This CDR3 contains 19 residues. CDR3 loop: CASSWTSGTGLPYNSPLHF. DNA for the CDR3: TGTGCCAGCAGCTGGACCTCGGGGACAGGGTTGCCCTATAATTCACCCCTCCACTTT.

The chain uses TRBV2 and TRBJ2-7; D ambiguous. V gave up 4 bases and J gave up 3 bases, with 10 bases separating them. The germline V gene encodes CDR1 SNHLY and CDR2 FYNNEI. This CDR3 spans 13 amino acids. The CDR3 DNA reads TGTGCCAGCAGTGTCTACAGTTTCTACGAGCAGTACTTC. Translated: CASSVYSFYEQYF. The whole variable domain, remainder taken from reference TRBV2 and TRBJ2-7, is EPEVTQTPSHQVTQMGQEVILRCVPISNHLYFYWYRQILGQKVEFLVSFYNNEISEKSEIFDDQFSVERPDGSNFTLKIRSTKLEDSAMYFCASSVYSFYEQYFGPGTRLTVT.

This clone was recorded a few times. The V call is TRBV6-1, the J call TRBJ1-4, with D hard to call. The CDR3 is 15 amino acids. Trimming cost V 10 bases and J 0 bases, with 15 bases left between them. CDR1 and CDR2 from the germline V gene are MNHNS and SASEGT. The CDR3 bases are TGTGCCACAGGCCGCTGGGCCGCAACTAATGAAAAACTGTTTTTT. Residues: CATGRWAATNEKLFF.

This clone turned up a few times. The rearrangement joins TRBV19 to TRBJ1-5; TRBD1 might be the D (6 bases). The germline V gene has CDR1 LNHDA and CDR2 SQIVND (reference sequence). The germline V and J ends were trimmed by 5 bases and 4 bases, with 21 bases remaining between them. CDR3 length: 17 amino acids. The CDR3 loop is CASSSFLNRQVNQPQHF. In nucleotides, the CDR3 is TGTGCCAGTAGTTCCTTCTTAAACCGACAGGTTAATCAGCCCCAGCATTTT.

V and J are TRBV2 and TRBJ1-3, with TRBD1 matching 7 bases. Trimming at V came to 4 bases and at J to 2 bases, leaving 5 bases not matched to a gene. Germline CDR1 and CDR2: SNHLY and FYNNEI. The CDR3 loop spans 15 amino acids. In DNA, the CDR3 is TGTGCCAGCAGTGCTCAAGGGACAGCTGGAAACACCATATATTTT. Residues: CASSAQGTAGNTIYF.

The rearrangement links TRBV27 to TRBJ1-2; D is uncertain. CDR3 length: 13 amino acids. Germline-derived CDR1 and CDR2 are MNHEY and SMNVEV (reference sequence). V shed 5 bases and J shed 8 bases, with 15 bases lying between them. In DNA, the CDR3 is TGTGCCAGCAGTCCCGTTGAGGGAGCGGGCTACACCTTC. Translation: CASSPVEGAGYTF.

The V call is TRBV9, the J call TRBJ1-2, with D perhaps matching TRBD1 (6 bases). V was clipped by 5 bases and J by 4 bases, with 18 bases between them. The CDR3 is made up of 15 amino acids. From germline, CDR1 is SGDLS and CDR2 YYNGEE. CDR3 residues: CASRPPLWGLYGYTF. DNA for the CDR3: TGTGCCAGCAGGCCCCCCTTGTGGGGGCTCTATGGCTACACCTTC.

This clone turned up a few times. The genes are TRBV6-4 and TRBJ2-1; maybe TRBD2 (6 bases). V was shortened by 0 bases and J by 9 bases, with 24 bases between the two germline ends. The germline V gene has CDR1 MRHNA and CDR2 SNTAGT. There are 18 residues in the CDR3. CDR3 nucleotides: TGTGCCAGCAGTGACTCGATGGGTAGCGGACCTACAGTTCCTGAGCAGTTCTTC. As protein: CASSDSMGSGPTVPEQFF.

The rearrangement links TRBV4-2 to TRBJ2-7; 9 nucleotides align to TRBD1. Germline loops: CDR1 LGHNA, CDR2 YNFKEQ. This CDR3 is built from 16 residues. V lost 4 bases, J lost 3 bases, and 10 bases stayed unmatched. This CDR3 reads CASSPDPGTGIYEQYF. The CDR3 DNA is TGTGCCAGCAGCCCCGACCCAGGGACAGGGATCTACGAGCAGTACTTC.

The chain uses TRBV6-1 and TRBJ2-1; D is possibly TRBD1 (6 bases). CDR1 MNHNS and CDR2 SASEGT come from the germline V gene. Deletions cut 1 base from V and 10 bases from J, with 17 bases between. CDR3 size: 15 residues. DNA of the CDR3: TGTGCCAGCAGTGAAGGCGAGGAAGGGACACGAGAGCAGTTCTTC. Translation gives CASSEGEEGTREQFF.

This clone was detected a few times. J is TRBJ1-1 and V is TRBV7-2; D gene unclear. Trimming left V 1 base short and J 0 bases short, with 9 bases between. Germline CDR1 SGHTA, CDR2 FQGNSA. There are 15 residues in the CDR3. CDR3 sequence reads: CASSLVPAMNTEAFF. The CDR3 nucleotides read TGTGCCAGCAGCTTAGTACCAGCAATGAACACTGAAGCTTTCTTT.